This T cell receptor (beta chain) was captured by sequencing in a study of blood T cell repertoires in COVID-19. For the study at large: From the United States, Italy and Spain came samples of acute and convalescent COVID-19.

Sequenced by immunoSEQ multiplex PCR; TCRdb stores in-frame clones only, minus some. Among about 90,000 clones listed, around 88% were seen once. Germline CDR1 SGDLS, CDR2 YYNGEE. The CDR3 spans 14 residues. V dropped 0 bases and J dropped 4 bases, with 11 bases sitting between them. The receptor comes from a man between 60 and 75 years old with acute or convalescent COVID-19. The chain joins TRBV9 to TRBJ2-7; the D gene is possibly TRBD1 (6 bases). Sequencing input: peripheral blood. CDR3: CASSVGTEPYEQYF. Written as DNA, the CDR3 is TGTGCCAGCAGCGTAGGGACAGAGCCATACGAGCAGTACTTC.